What follows are 18 T cell receptor beta chains derived from one specimen sequenced in a study of beta chain features in type 1 diabetes. Notes on the study in general: There was a moderate but significant shortening of TCRB CDR3s in all four CD4+ subsets of Type 1 diabetes patients.

No antigens are known for them. What was sequenced were expressed TCRB transcripts, since all of the isolated RNA had been reverse transcribed. Profiling relied on immunoSEQ multiplex PCR, and the TCRdb table lists in-frame clones only, not all of them. This table holds 300,000 to 400,000 clones, over 8.5% found once. Sequencing used central memory CD4+ T cells from blood. The receptors come from a man between 25 and 39 years old with type 1 diabetes.

V is TRBV14 and J is TRBJ1-5; 10 positions agree with TRBD1. Germline assignment: CDR1 SGHDN and CDR2 FVKESK. The junction had 2 bases not matched to a gene; V was cut back by 8 bases and J by 4 bases. This CDR3 is 13 amino acids long. This CDR3 is CASSGQGNQPQHF. The DNA of the CDR3 is TGTGCCAGCTCGGGACAGGGGAATCAGCCCCAGCATTTT.

This chain connects TRBV14 to TRBJ2-3, with D possibly matching TRBD2 (6 bases). Germline V lookup: CDR1 SGHDN, CDR2 FVKESK. The CDR3 runs 15 residues. V was pared by 6 bases and J by 2 bases, with 15 bases between. This chain's CDR3 is CASSRGAYDTDTQYF. CDR3 DNA sequence: TGTGCCAGCAGTCGCGGGGCTTATGACACAGATACGCAGTATTTT.

This clone appeared a few times. CDR3 protein: CSAEDFDGYTF. CDR3 in DNA: TGCAGCGCGGAAGACTTCGATGGCTACACCTTC. The gene calls are TRBV29-1 and TRBJ1-2, with D uncertain. Germline CDR1 reads SQVTM; CDR2 reads ANQGSEA. This CDR3 region has 11 residues. V gave up 7 bases and J gave up 6 bases, with 12 bases separating them.

V is TRBV6-6 and J is TRBJ2-6; 8 bases fit TRBD1. The CDR3 runs 15 residues. The V gene's germline CDR1 is MNHNY and CDR2 SVGAGI (reference sequence). The trim removed 6 bases at V and 0 bases at J, leaving 1 base unmatched. The CDR3 spells CASRGTGSGANVLTF. The CDR3, as DNA: TGTGCCAGCAGGGGGACAGGCTCTGGGGCCAACGTCCTGACTTTC.

The rearrangement uses TRBV13 and TRBJ2-5; TRBD1 aligns across 12 bases. Trimming at V came to 4 bases and at J to 5 bases, leaving 2 bases not matched to a gene. Germline V gene lookup returns CDR1 PRHDT and CDR2 FYEKMQ (reference sequence). The CDR3 loop spans 14 amino acids. In nucleotides, the CDR3 is TGTGCCAGCAGCTCCGGGACAGGGGGCGAGACCCAGTACTTC. This translates into CASSSGTGGETQYF.

There are a few counts of this clone. The V gene is TRBV6-5, the J gene TRBJ1-2; D uncertain. Germline V gene sequence: CDR1 MNHEY, CDR2 SVGAGI. V gave up 0 bases and J gave up 8 bases, with 13 bases separating them. The CDR3 covers 14 residues. CDR3: CASSYSNGMLGYTF. CDR3 nucleotides: TGTGCCAGCAGTTACTCGAATGGGATGCTCGGCTACACCTTC.

This clone was counted between two and nine times. The chain employs TRBV7-9 and TRBJ2-4, with a tentative D call TRBD2 (5 bases). Trimming left V 5 bases short and J 5 bases short, with 13 bases between. The CDR3 is 14 residues long. The germline V gene encodes CDR1 SEHNR and CDR2 FQNEAQ (reference sequence). CDR3 coding DNA: TGTGCCAGCAGCGTGGGCCCAGCGGAAAACATTCAGTACTTC. This encodes CASSVGPAENIQYF.

In its sample, this clone was seen a few times. The rearrangement uses TRBV2 and TRBJ2-3; D is possibly TRBD1 or TRBD2 (6 bases each). The CDR3 spans 14 residues. Trimming took off 10 bases at V and 2 bases at J, with 16 bases between the two ends. In germline, CDR1 is SNHLY, CDR2 FYNNEI. CDR3 nucleotide sequence: TGTGCCACGGGGGAGACAGGTTACACAGATACGCAGTATTTT. This sequence encodes CATGETGYTDTQYF.

This clone was seen a few times. The chain uses TRBV6-1 and TRBJ1-2, with TRBD1 matching over 8 bases. The CDR3 covers 15 residues. The germline CDR1 and CDR2 sequences are MNHNS and SASEGT. The J segment lost 7 bases and the V segment lost 10 bases, leaving 17 bases of the junction unmatched. The CDR3 coding sequence is TGTGCCACCTTCTACGACAGGGGAGGAGGAGGTGGCTACACCTTC. It yields the protein CATFYDRGGGGGYTF.

The sample holds a few counts of this clone. V and J are TRBV10-3 and TRBJ1-1; 7 bases line up with TRBD1. Trimming at V came to 3 bases and at J to 8 bases, leaving 6 bases not matched to a gene. Germline CDR1 ENHRY, CDR2 SYGVKD. This CDR3 spans 13 amino acids. In nucleotides, the CDR3 is TGTGCCATCAGTGACTTGCCGGGACAGGAAGCTTTCTTT. The encoded protein is CAISDLPGQEAFF.

The CDR3 loop is CASSPTDFNQPQHF. DNA of the CDR3: TGTGCCAGCAGTCCGACAGATTTCAATCAGCCCCAGCATTTT. The chain joins TRBV27 to TRBJ1-5; possible D gene TRBD1, 5 bases. The CDR3 has 14 residues. From germline, CDR1 is MNHEY and CDR2 SMNVEV (reference sequence). The V end lost 5 bases, the J end lost 3 bases, and 11 bases lay between the germline ends.

Details on this clone: One end of the junction fails to match germline, which may point to a read error. This chain joins TRBV7-7 and TRBJ2-2; possible D gene TRBD1, 6 bases. CDR1 and CDR2 (germline): SSHAT, FNYEAQ (reference sequence). The CDR3 has 15 amino acids. The CDR3 DNA sequence: TGTGCTAGCAGCGTAGACAGGACCTTGGCCGGGGAGCTGTTTTTT. Translating it yields CASSVDRTLAGELFF.

This clone has more than one count but fewer than ten. The chain joins TRBV6-5 to TRBJ2-1; perhaps TRBD2 as D (5 bases). Germline V gene data show CDR1 as MNHEY and CDR2 as SVGAGI. The V end was cut by 8 bases, the J end by 1 base, with 12 bases between. The CDR3 totals 14 residues. The CDR3 sequence: CASVPSSSYNEQFF. The CDR3 bases are TGTGCCAGCGTTCCTAGCTCATCCTACAATGAGCAGTTCTTC.

V is TRBV6-6 and J is TRBJ2-4, with 9 bases matching TRBD1. Germline V CDR1 and CDR2: MNHNY, SVGAGI (reference sequence). V trimming: 5 bases; J trimming: 0 bases; junction bases outside the gene matches: 5. This CDR3 has 16 amino acids. The CDR3 region is CASSTGTGLAKNIQYF. In DNA, the CDR3 is TGTGCCAGCAGTACTGGGACAGGGCTAGCCAAAAACATTCAGTACTTC.

A few counts support this clone. The CDR3 nucleotides read TGCGCCAGCTCCCAAGTCCCCCAATACGAGCAGTACTTC. It is translated as CASSQVPQYEQYF. J is TRBJ2-7 and V is TRBV5-1; no reliable D call. The CDR3 sequence is 13 residues long. The germline gives CDR1 SGHRS, CDR2 YFSETQ. The V gene lost 7 bases and the J gene lost 4 bases, with 15 bases spanning the gap.

This clone was counted a few times. The chain has TRBV4-2 and TRBJ2-5, with 11 bases that match TRBD2. Germline loops: CDR1 LGHNA, CDR2 YNFKEQ. This CDR3 contains 15 residues. The ends lost 3 bases at V and 5 bases at J; junction bases unmatched: 5. CDR3 amino acids: CASSHGTSGEETQYF. CDR3 DNA sequence: TGTGCCAGCAGCCATGGGACTAGCGGTGAGGAGACCCAGTACTTC.

This clone was counted between two and nine times. The rearrangement links TRBV7-7 to TRBJ2-1; weak D call: TRBD1 (6 bases). Germline assignment: CDR1 SSHAT and CDR2 FNYEAQ (reference sequence). V lost 5 bases and J lost 9, with 14 bases in between. The CDR3 is 13 residues long. The CDR3 DNA reads as TGTGCCAGCAGCCAAGAGGGGGTGGGTGAGCAGTTCTTC. Protein: CASSQEGVGEQFF.

This clone was seen a few times. This chain links TRBV25-1 with TRBJ2-7; TRBD1 matches 7 bases. V gave up 6 bases and J gave up 3 bases; unmatched junction bases: 8. Per the germline V gene, CDR1 is MGHDK and CDR2 is SYGVNS. The CDR3 covers 14 residues. The CDR3 region is CASSPRTGLYEQYF. The CDR3 bases are TGTGCCAGCAGCCCGAGGACAGGCCTCTACGAGCAGTACTTC.